Below, 15 T cell receptor beta chains from the same sample are listed, as sequenced in a study of cytomegalovirus exposure and HLA in healthy donors. 13 Jbeta primers and 60 Vbeta primers were used for the PCR. Only in-frame clones appear in the TCRdb table, and some are missing; sequencing was by immunoSEQ multiplex PCR. The profile shows around 180,000 clones, around four fifths of them singletons. Sequenced sample: PBMCs. Source of these receptors: a woman between 40 and 50 years old in good health and CMV-seronegative.

This sequence joins TRBV19 and TRBJ1-2; tentatively, D is TRBD1 (5 bases). The CDR3 is 16 amino acids. Germline V gives CDR1 LNHDA, CDR2 SQIVND (reference sequence). V lost 3 bases, J lost 2 bases, and 16 bases lay in between. This CDR3 is CASSMPHNPGNYGYTF. The CDR3 region has the DNA TGTGCCAGTAGTATGCCACATAACCCAGGGAACTATGGCTACACCTTC.

This clone was recorded once. The chain is built from TRBV5-1 and TRBJ2-1, with D perhaps TRBD2 (6 bases). CDR3 length: 15 amino acids. Germline-derived CDR1 and CDR2 are SGHRS and YFSETQ. The V end was cut by 4 bases, the J end by 7 bases, with 18 bases between. For the CDR3, the DNA is TGCGCCAGCAGCCGTAGCGGCCCCTCGGGAAATGAGCAGTTCTTC. Residues: CASSRSGPSGNEQFF.

The chain employs TRBV10-3 and TRBJ2-7; D possibly corresponds to TRBD2 (7 bases). The CDR3 contains 17 residues. Trimming pared 8 bases from V and 5 bases from J, leaving 28 bases between. Germline loops: CDR1 ENHRY, CDR2 SYGVKD. The CDR3: CAIRDKLTSAQHDEQYV. DNA for the CDR3: TGTGCCATCCGGGACAAACTAACTAGCGCCCAGCACGACGAGCAGTACGTC.

This chain joins TRBV15 and TRBJ2-2, with 10 bases that match TRBD2. Trimming took 5 bases from V and 4 from J; bases not matched to a gene: 4. The CDR3 is 15 residues long. CDR1 and CDR2 (germline): LNHNV, YYDKDF (reference sequence). The CDR3 reads CATSGSSGSTGELFF. For the CDR3, the DNA is TGTGCCACCAGCGGCTCTAGCGGGAGCACCGGGGAGCTGTTTTTT. The complete variable domain, with remaining parts taken from reference TRBV15 and TRBJ2-2, reads DAMVIQNPRYQVTQFGKPVTLSCSQTLNHNVMYWYQQKSSQAPKLLFHYYDKDFNNEADTPDNFQSRRPNTSFCFLDIRSPGLGDTAMYLCATSGSSGSTGELFFGEGSRLTVL.

The table lists this clone with a count of one. The chain uses TRBV9 and TRBJ2-7; tentative D call: TRBD2 (5 bases). This CDR3 spans 14 amino acids. V lost 1 base and J lost 2, with 10 bases in between. Per the germline V gene, CDR1 is SGDLS and CDR2 is YYNGEE. The CDR3 nucleotides are TGTGCCAGCAGCGTATTTGAGGGAACCTACGAGCAGTACTTC. Encoded protein: CASSVFEGTYEQYF.

This rearrangement joins TRBV18 to TRBJ2-1; TRBD1 might be the D (6 bases). The CDR3 sequence is 13 residues long. Germline CDR1 reads KGHSH; CDR2 reads LQKENI. Deletions cut 3 bases from V and 4 bases from J, with 7 bases between. The CDR3 loop reads CASSPTGYNEQFF. The CDR3 DNA follows: TGTGCCAGCTCACCGACAGGTTACAATGAGCAGTTCTTC.

The rearrangement links TRBV6-6 to TRBJ1-2; 9 bases line up with TRBD1. The CDR3 extends over 15 amino acids. V shed 0 bases and J 6 bases; nucleotides not matched to a gene: 5. Germline CDR1 reads MNHNY; CDR2 reads SVGAGI (reference sequence). The CDR3 sequence: CASSYSGDRDHGYTF. Written as DNA, the CDR3 is TGTGCCAGCAGTTACTCGGGGGACAGGGATCATGGCTACACCTTC.

This clone was picked up a small number of times. The sample carries other DNA sequences with the same CDR3. The rearrangement joins TRBV7-3 to TRBJ1-3; D not resolved. V was cut by 1 base and J by 4 bases, with 5 bases left in between. The CDR3 contains 13 residues. From germline, CDR1 is SGHTA and CDR2 FQGTGA. This CDR3 reads CASSLKPGNTIYF. The CDR3 nucleotides read TGTGCCAGCAGCTTAAAGCCGGGAAACACCATATATTTT.

V usage is TRBV6-1 and J usage is TRBJ2-1; 7 positions agree with TRBD2. Germline assignment: CDR1 MNHNS and CDR2 SASEGT. J lost 8 bases, V lost 1 base, and 8 bases had no gene match. The CDR3 extends over 15 amino acids. The CDR3 DNA follows: TGTGCCAGCAGTGAAGGGACTAGATTTTTGGATGAGCAGTTCTTC. This codes for CASSEGTRFLDEQFF.

V and J are TRBV11-2 and TRBJ2-1; TRBD2 aligns across 7 bases. V gave up 5 bases and J gave up 1 base; unmatched junction bases: 14. The CDR3 length is 18 residues. The germline gives CDR1 SGHAT, CDR2 FQNNGV. The DNA for the CDR3 is TGTGCCAGCAGCCCTCGACTAGCTTACCCTCGTTCCTACAATGAGCAGTTCTTC. Protein: CASSPRLAYPRSYNEQFF.

The chain has TRBV5-4 and TRBJ2-2; 11 positions agree with TRBD2. The CDR3 contains 18 residues. CDR1 is SGHNT, CDR2 YYREEE, per germline (reference sequence). The V segment lost 3 bases and the J segment 5 bases; nucleotides outside the gene matches: 12. CDR3 DNA: TGTGCCAGCAGCTCGGACGTCCTTACTAGCGGGAGAACCGGGGAGCTGTTTTTT. Encoded protein: CASSSDVLTSGRTGELFF.

The chain uses TRBV5-1 and TRBJ1-2; the D gene is possibly TRBD1 (5 bases). Trimming removed 3 bases from V and 6 bases from J, with 18 bases in between. The germline gives CDR1 SGHRS, CDR2 YFSETQ. The CDR3 has 15 amino acids. CDR3 in amino acids: CASSSEGTHLDGYTF. The DNA for the CDR3 is TGCGCCAGCAGCTCGGAAGGGACTCACCTCGATGGCTACACCTTC.

The chain joins TRBV28 to TRBJ2-1, with D uncertain. CDR1 is MDHEN, CDR2 SYDVKM, per germline. The CDR3 contains 16 residues. V was clipped by 4 bases and J by 0 bases, with 13 bases between them. The CDR3 DNA reads TGTGCCAGCAGTTCCTCCGGAGTCAGCTCCTACAATGAGCAGTTCTTC. This encodes CASSSSGVSSYNEQFF. Full variable domain (outside the CDR3, taken from reference TRBV28 and TRBJ2-1): DVKVTQSSRYLVKRTGEKVFLECVQDMDHENMFWYRQDPGLGLRLIYFSYDVKMKEKGDIPEGYSVSREKKERFSLILESASTNQTSMYLCASSSSGVSSYNEQFFGPGTRLTVL.

V usage is TRBV6-5 and J usage is TRBJ1-2; no clear D. Germline CDR1 MNHEY, CDR2 SVGAGI. The V and J ends lost 2 bases and 2 bases respectively, with 6 bases between them. This CDR3 region has 13 residues. The CDR3 DNA reads TGTGCCAGCAGTTACAGCGAGAACTATGGCTACACCTTC. Translated, it gives CASSYSENYGYTF.

As DNA, the CDR3 is TGTGCCAGCAGTCCCGCAGGGGTCACTGAAGCTTTCTTT. Protein product: CASSPAGVTEAFF. The chain links TRBV6-6 to TRBJ1-1; a possible D gene is TRBD1 (6 bases). Trimming took off 5 bases at V and 4 bases at J, with 11 bases between the two ends. This CDR3 has 13 amino acids. The germline V gene has CDR1 MNHNY and CDR2 SVGAGI (reference sequence).